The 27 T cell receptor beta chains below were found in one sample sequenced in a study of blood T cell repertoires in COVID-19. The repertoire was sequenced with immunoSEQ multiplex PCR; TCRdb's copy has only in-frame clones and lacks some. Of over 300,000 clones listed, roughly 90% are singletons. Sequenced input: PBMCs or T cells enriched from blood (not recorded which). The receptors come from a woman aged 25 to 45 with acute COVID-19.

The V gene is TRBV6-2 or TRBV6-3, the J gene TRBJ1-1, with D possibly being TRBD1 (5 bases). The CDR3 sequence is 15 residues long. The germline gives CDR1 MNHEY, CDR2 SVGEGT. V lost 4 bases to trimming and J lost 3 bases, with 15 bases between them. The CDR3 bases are TGTGCCAGCAGTTCCTCCGGGGGGGGAGACACTGAAGCTTTCTTT. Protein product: CASSSSGGGDTEAFF.

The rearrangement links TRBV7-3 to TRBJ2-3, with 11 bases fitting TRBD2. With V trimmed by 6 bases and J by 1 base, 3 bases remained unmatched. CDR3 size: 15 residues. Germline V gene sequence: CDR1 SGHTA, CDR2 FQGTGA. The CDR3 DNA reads TGTGCCAGCAGATTGACTAGCGGGGGCACAGATACGCAGTATTTT. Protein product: CASRLTSGGTDTQYF.

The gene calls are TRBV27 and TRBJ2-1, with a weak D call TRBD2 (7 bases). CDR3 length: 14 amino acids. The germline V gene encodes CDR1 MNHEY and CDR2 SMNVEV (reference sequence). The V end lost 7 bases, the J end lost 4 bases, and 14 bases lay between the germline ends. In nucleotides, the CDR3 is TGTGCCAGCACAGGCGGGGGCCCGTACAATGAGCAGTTCTTC. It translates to CASTGGGPYNEQFF.

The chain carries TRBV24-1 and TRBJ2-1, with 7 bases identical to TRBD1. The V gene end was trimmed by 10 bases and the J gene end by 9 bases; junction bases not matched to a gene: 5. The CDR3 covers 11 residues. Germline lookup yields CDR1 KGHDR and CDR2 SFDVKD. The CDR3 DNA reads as TGTGCCACTCAGGGGGACGGTGAGCAGTTCTTC. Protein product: CATQGDGEQFF.

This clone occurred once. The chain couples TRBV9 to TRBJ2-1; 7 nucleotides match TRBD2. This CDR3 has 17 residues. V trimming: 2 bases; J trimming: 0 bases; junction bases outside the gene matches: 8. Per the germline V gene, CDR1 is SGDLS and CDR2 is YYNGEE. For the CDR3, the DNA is TGTGCCAGCAGCGTCCACCCGAGCGGGACCTCCTACAATGAGCAGTTCTTC. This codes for CASSVHPSGTSYNEQFF.

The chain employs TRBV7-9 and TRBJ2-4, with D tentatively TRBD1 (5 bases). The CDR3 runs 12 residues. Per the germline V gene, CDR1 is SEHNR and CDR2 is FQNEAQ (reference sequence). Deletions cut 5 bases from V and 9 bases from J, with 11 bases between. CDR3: CASSPDIFIQYF. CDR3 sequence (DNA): TGTGCCAGCAGCCCGGACATATTCATTCAGTACTTC.

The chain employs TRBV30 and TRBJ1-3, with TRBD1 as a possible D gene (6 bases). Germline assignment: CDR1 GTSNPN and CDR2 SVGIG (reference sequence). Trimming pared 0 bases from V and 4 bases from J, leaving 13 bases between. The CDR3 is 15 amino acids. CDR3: CAWSVTGKRGNTIYF. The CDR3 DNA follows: TGTGCCTGGAGTGTCACAGGGAAAAGGGGAAACACCATATATTTT.

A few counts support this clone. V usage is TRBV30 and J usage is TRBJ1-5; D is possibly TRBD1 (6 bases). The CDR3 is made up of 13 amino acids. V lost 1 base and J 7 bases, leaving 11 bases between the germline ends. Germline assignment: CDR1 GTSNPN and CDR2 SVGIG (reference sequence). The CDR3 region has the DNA TGTGCCTGGAGTGCGGGGGGCGGGCAGCCCCAGCATTTT. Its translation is CAWSAGGGQPQHF. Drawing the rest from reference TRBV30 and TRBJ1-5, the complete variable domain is SQTIHQWPATLVQPVGSPLSLECTVEGTSNPNLYWYRQAAGRGLQLLFYSVGIGQISSEVPQNLSASRPQDRQFILSSKKLLLSDSGFYLCAWSAGGGQPQHFGDGTRLSIL.

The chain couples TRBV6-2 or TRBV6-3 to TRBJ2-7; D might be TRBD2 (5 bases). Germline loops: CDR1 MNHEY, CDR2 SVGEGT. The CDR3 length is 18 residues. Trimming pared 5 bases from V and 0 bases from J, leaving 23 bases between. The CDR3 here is CASSNGIPTITLSYEQYF. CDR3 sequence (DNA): TGTGCCAGCAGTAACGGGATTCCTACTATAACTCTCTCCTACGAGCAGTACTTC.

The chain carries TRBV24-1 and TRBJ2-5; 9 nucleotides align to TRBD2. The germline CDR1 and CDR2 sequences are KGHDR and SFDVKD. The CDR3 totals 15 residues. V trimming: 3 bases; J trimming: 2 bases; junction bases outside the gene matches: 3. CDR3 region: CATSDGGLAQETQYF. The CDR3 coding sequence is TGTGCCACCAGTGATGGCGGACTAGCGCAAGAGACCCAGTACTTC.

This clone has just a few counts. The CDR3 loop reads CASSMSGGATDTQYF. CDR3 DNA sequence: TGTGCCAGTAGCATGAGCGGGGGGGCCACAGATACGCAGTATTTT. The genes are TRBV19 and TRBJ2-3; TRBD2 agrees at 10 bases. CDR3 length equals 15 residues. Germline V lookup: CDR1 LNHDA, CDR2 SQIVND (reference sequence). Trimming at V came to 6 bases and at J to 2 bases, leaving 5 bases not matched to a gene. Variable domain in full (rest from reference TRBV19 and TRBJ2-3): DGGITQSPKYLFRKEGQNVTLSCEQNLNHDAMYWYRQDPGQGLRLIYYSQIVNDFQKGDIAEGYSVSREKKESFPLTVTSAQKNPTAFYLCASSMSGGATDTQYFGPGTRLTVL.

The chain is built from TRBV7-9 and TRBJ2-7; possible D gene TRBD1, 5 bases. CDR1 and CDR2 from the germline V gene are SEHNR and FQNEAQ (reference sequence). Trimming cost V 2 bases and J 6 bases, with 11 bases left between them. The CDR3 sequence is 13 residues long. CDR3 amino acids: CASSLPGMGEQYF. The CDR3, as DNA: TGTGCCAGCAGCTTACCAGGGATGGGCGAGCAGTACTTC.

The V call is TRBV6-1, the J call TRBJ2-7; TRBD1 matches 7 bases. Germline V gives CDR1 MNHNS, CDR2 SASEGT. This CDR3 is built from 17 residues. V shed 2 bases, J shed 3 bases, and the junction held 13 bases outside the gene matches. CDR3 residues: CASSEYWAGQGDYEQYF. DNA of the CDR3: TGTGCCAGCAGTGAATATTGGGCGGGCCAGGGGGACTACGAGCAGTACTTC.

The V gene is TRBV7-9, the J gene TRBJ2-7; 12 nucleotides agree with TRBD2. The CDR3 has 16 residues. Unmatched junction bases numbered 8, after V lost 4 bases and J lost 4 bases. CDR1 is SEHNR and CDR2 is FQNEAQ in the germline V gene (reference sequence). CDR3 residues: CASSSPHGLAGYEQYF. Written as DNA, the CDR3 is TGTGCCAGCAGCTCCCCTCACGGACTAGCGGGGTACGAGCAGTACTTC.

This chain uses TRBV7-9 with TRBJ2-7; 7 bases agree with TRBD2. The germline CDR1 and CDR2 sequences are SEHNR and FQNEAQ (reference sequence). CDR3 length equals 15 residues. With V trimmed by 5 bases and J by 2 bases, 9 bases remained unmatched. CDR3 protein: CASSPGAGVPYEQYF. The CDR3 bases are TGTGCCAGCAGCCCCGGGGCGGGGGTACCCTACGAGCAGTACTTC.

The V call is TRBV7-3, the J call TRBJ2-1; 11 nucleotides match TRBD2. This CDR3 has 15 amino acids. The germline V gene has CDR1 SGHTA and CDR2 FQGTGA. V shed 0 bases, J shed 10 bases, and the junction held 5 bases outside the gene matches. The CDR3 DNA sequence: TGTGCCAGCAGCTTAACTAGCGGGGGGGCATTGGAGCAGTTCTTC. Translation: CASSLTSGGALEQFF.

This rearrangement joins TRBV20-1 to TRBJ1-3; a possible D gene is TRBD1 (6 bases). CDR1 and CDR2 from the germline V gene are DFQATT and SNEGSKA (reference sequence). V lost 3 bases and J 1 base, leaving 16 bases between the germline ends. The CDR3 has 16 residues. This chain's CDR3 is CSASFPGVRSGNTIYF. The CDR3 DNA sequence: TGCAGTGCTAGTTTTCCAGGGGTAAGGTCTGGAAACACCATATATTTT.

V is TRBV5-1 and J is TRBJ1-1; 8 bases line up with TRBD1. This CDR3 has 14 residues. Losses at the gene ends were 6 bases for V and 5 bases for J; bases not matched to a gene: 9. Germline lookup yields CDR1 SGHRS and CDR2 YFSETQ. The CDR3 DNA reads TGCGCCAGCACGCGAGTTACAGGGGGAACTGAAGCTTTCTTT. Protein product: CASTRVTGGTEAFF.

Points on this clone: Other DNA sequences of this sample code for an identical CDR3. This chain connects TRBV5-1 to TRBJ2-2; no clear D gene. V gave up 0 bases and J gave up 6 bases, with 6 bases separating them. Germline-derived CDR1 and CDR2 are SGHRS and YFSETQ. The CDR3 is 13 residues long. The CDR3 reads CASSLGRAGELFF. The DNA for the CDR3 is TGCGCCAGCAGCTTGGGTCGGGCCGGGGAGCTGTTTTTT.

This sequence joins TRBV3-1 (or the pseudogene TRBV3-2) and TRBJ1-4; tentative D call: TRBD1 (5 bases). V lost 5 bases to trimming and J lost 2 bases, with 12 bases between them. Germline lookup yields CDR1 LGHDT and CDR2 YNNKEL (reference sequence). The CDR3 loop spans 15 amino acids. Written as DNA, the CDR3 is TGTGCCAGCAGCAGAAGGACATCGACTAATGAAAAACTGTTTTTT. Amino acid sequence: CASSRRTSTNEKLFF.

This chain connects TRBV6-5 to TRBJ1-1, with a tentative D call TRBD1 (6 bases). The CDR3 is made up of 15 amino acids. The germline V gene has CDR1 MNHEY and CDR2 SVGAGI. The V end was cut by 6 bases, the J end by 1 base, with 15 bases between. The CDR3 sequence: CASRDWGTRNTEAFF. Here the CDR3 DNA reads TGTGCCAGCAGGGACTGGGGGACACGGAACACTGAAGCTTTCTTT.

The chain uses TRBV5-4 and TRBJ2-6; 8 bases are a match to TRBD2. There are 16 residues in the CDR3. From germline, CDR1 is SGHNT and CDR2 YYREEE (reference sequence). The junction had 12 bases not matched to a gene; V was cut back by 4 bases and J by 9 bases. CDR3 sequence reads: CASSAGGAPRGNVLTF. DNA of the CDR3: TGTGCCAGCAGCGCCGGGGGGGCACCTAGGGGCAACGTCCTGACTTTC.

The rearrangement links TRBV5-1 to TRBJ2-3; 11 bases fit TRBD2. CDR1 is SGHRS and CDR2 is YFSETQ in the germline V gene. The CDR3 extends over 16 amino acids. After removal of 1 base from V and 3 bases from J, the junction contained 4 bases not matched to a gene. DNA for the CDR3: TGCGCCAGCAGCTTGCTAGCGGGGGGCGAAACAGATACGCAGTATTTT. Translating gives CASSLLAGGETDTQYF. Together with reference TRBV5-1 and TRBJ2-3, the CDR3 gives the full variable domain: KAGVTQTPRYLIKTRGQQVTLSCSPISGHRSVSWYQQTPGQGLQFLFEYFSETQRNKGNFPGRFSGRQFSNSRSEMNVSTLELGDSALYLCASSLLAGGETDTQYFGPGTRLTVL.

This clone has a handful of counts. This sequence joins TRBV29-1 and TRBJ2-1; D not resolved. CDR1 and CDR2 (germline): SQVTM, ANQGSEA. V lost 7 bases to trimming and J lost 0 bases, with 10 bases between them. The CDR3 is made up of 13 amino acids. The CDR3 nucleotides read TGCAGCGCCTCACCTAGCTCCTACAATGAGCAGTTCTTC. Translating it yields CSASPSSYNEQFF.

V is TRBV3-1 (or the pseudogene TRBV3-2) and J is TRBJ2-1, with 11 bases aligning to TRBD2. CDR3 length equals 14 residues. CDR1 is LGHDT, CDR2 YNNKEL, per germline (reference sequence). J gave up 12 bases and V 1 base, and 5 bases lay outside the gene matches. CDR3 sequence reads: CASSQVTLAGGQFF. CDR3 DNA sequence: TGTGCCAGCAGCCAAGTTACCCTAGCGGGGGGGCAGTTCTTC.

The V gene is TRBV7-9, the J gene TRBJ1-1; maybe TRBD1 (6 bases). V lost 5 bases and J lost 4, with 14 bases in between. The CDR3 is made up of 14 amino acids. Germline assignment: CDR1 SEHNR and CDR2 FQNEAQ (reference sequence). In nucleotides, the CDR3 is TGTGCCAGCAGCCTGGGAGGGGGAAGCACTGAAGCTTTCTTT. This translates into CASSLGGGSTEAFF. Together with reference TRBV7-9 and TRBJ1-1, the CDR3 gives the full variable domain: DTGVSQNPRHKITKRGQNVTFRCDPISEHNRLYWYRQTLGQGPEFLTYFQNEAQLEKSRLLSDRFSAERPKGSFSTLEIQRTEQGDSAMYLCASSLGGGSTEAFFGQGTRLTVV.

The CDR3 here is CASSLQGPYEQYF. CDR3 nucleotide sequence: TGCGCCAGCAGCTTACAGGGCCCCTACGAGCAGTACTTC. V gene TRBV23-1 combines with J gene TRBJ2-7; D is possibly TRBD1 (6 bases). TRBV23-1 is an ORF; its function is uncertain. The CDR3 consists of 13 residues. The V end lost 6 bases, the J end lost 2 bases, and 11 bases lay between the germline ends.